This T cell receptor beta chain was captured in a study of blood T cell repertoires in COVID-19. Study background: The United States, Italy and Spain provided the acute and convalescent COVID-19 samples. T cells, B-cell-depleted T cells, or PBMCs supplied cDNA or gDNA.

In the original processing: From reference gene primer amplification, estimates of nucleated cell counts were derived. Repertoires were generated with immunoSEQ multiplex PCR, while TCRdb's copy carries only in-frame clones and drops some. V, J and clone size are taken as reported in that table, and D and trimming were inferred from the DNA itself. Counted here are 45,000 to 55,000 clones, 70% to 90% occurring once; the ten biggest clones make up around 11%. Germline CDR1 and CDR2: LGHDT and YNNKEL (reference sequence). Between the trimmed V and J ends, which lost 5 bases and 3 bases, there was a span of 8 bases. This CDR3 spans 13 amino acids.

The sample comprised peripheral blood. The chain combines TRBV3-1 (or the pseudogene TRBV3-2) with TRBJ1-3; no clear D. The TCR was taken from a man aged 65 to 79 with active COVID-19. CDR3 sequence: CASSANGGNTIYF. The CDR3 nucleotides are TGTGCCAGCAGCGCCAACGGTGGAAACACCATATATTTT.